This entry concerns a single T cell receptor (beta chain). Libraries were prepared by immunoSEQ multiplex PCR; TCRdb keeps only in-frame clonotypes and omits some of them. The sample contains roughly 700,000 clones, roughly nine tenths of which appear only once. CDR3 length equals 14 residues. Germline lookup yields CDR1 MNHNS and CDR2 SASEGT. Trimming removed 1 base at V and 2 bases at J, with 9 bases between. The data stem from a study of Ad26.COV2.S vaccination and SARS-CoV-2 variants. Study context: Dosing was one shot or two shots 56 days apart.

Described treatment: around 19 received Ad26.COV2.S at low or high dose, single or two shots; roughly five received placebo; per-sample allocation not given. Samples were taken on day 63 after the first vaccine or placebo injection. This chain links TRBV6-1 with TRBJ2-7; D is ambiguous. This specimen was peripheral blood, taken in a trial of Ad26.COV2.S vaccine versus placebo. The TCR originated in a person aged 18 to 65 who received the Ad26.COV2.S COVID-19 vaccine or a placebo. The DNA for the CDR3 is TGTGCCAGCAGTGAAGTGGGTCGGGCCTACGAGCAGTACTTC. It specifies CASSEVGRAYEQYF.